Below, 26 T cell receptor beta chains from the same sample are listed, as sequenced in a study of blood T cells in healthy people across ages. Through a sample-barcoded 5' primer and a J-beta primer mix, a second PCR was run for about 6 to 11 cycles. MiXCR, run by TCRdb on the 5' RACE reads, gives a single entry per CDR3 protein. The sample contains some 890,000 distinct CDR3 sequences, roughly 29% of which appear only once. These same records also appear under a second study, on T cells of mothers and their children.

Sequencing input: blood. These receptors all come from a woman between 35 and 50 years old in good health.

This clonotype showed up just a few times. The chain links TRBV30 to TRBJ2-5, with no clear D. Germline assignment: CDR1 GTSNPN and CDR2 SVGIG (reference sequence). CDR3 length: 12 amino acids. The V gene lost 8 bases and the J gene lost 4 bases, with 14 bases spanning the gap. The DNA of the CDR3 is TGTGCCGGGTCTTTGATGGGAGAGACCCAGTACTTC. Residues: CAGSLMGETQYF.

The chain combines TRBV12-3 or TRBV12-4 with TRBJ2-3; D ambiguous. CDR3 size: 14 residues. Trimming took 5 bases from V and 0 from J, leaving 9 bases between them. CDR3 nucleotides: TGTGCCAGCAGTCCCATGATGAGCACAGATACGCAGTATTTT. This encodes CASSPMMSTDTQYF.

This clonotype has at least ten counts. The CDR3 loop reads CASSLTQVTEQYF. In DNA, the CDR3 is TGTGCCAGCAGCTTAACGCAGGTGACTGAGCAGTACTTC. The V gene is TRBV7-3, the J gene TRBJ2-7, with D uncertain. Germline loops: CDR1 SGHTA, CDR2 FQGTGA. CDR3 length equals 13 residues. V was clipped by 0 bases and J by 7 bases, with 10 bases between them.

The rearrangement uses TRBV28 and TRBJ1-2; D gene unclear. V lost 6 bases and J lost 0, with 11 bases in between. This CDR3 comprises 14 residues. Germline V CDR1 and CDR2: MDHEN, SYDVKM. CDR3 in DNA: TGTGCCAGCAGCGGGGAGTCGGCTAACTATGGCTACACCTTC. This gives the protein CASSGESANYGYTF.

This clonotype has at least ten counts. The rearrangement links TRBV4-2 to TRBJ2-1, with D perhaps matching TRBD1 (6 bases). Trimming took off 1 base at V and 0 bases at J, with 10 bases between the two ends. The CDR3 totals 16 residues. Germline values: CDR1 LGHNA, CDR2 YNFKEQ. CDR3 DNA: TGTGCCAGCAGCCAAGGACAGGCGAGCTCCTACAATGAGCAGTTCTTC. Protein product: CASSQGQASSYNEQFF.

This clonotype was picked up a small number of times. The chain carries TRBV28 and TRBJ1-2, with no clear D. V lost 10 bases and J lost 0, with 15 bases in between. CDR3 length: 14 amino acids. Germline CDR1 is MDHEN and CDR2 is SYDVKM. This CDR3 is CATLLLQTNYGYTF. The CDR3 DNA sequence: TGTGCCACCCTTCTGCTACAGACTAACTATGGCTACACCTTC.

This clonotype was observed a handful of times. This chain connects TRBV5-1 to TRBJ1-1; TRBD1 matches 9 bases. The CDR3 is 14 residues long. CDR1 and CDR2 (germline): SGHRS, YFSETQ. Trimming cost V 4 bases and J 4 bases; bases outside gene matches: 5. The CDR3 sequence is CASSPGQGPTEAFF. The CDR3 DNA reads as TGCGCCAGCAGCCCAGGACAGGGGCCCACTGAAGCTTTCTTT.

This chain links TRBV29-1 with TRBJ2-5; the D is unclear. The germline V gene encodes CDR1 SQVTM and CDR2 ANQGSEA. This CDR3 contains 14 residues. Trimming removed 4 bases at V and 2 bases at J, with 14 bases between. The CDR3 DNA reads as TGCAGCGTTGCGGACGGAACCCTGCAAGAGACCCAGTACTTC. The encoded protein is CSVADGTLQETQYF.

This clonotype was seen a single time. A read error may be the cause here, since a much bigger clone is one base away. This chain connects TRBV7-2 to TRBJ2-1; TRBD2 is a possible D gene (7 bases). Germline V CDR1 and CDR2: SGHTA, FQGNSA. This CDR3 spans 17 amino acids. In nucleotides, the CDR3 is TGTGCCGGCAGCTTAGAGTATGCGGGGGCCATGGGGAATGAGCAGTTCTTC. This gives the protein CAGSLEYAGAMGNEQFF.

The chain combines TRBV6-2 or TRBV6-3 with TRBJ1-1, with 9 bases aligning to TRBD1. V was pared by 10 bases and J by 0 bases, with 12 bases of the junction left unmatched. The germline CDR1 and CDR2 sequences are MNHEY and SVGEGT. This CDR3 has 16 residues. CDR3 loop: CATAGTGNILNTEAFF. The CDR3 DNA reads TGTGCCACTGCCGGGACAGGGAATATTTTGAACACTGAAGCTTTCTTT.

As DNA, the CDR3 is TGCAGTGCTACCGGGGGATCTAACTATGGCTACACCTTC. Translating gives CSATGGSNYGYTF. The V call is TRBV20-1, the J call TRBJ1-2; perhaps TRBD1 as D (5 bases). Per germline, CDR1 DFQATT and CDR2 SNEGSKA (reference sequence). V lost 4 bases and J lost 0, with 9 bases in between. The CDR3 totals 13 residues.

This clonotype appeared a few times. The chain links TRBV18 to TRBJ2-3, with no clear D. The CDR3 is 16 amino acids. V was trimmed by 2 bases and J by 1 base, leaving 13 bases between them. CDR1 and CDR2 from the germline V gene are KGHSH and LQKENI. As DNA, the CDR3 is TGTGCCAGCTCACCATATCCGGGCGGAGGCACAGATACGCAGTATTTT. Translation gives CASSPYPGGGTDTQYF.

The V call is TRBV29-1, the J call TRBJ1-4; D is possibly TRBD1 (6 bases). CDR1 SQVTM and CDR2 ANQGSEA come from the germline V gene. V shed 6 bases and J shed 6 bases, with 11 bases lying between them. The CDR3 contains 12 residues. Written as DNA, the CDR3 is TGCAGCGTGCGGACAGAGGATGAAAAACTGTTTTTT. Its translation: CSVRTEDEKLFF. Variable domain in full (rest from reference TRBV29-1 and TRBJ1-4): SAVISQKPSRDICQRGTSLTIQCQVDSQVTMMFWYRQQPGQSLTLIATANQGSEATYESGFVIDKFPISRPNLTFSTLTVSNMSPEDSSIYLCSVRTEDEKLFFGSGTQLSVL.

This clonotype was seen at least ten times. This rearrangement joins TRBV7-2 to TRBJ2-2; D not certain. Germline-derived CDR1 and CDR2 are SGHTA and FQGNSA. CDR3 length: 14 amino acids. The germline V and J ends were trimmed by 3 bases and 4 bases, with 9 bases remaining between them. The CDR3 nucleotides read TGTGCCAGCAGCTTTAATAGGCTCACCGGGGAGCTGTTTTTT. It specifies CASSFNRLTGELFF. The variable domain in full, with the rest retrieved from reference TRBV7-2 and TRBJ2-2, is GAGVSQSPSNKVTEKGKDVELRCDPISGHTALYWYRQSLGQGLEFLIYFQGNSAPDKSGLPSDRFSAERTGGSVSTLTIQRTQQEDSAVYLCASSFNRLTGELFFGEGSRLTVL.

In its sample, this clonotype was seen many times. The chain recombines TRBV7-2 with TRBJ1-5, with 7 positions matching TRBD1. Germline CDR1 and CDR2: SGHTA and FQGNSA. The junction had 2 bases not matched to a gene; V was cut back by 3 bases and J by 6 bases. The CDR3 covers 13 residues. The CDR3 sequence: CASSLQGGQPQHF. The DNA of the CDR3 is TGTGCCAGCAGCTTGCAGGGGGGTCAGCCCCAGCATTTT.

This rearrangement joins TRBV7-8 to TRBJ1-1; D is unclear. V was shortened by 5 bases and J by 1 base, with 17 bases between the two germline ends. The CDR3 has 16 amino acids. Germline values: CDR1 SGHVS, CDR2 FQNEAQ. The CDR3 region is CASSPLGLLTNTEAFF. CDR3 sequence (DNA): TGTGCCAGCAGCCCCTTAGGACTCTTGACGAACACTGAAGCTTTCTTT.

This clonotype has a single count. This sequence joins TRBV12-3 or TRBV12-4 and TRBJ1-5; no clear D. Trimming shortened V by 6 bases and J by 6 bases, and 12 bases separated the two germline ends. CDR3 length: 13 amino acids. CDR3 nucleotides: TGTGCCAGCAGCTGGGTTACCGGTCAGCCCCAGCATTTT. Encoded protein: CASSWVTGQPQHF.

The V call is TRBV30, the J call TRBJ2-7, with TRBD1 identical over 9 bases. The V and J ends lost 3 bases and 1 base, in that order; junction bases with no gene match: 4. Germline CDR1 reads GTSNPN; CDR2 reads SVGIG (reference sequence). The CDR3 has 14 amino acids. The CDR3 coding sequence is TGTGCCTGGAGGATGGGGACAGGGTCCTACGAGCAGTACTTC. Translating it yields CAWRMGTGSYEQYF. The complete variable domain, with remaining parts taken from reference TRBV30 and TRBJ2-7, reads SQTIHQWPATLVQPVGSPLSLECTVEGTSNPNLYWYRQAAGRGLQLLFYSVGIGQISSEVPQNLSASRPQDRQFILSSKKLLLSDSGFYLCAWRMGTGSYEQYFGPGTRLTVT.

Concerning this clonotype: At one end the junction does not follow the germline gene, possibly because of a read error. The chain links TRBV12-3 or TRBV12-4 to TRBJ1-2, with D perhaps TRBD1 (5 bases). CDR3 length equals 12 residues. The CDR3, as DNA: TGTGCCAGCAGTCCCCAGGGAATTGGCCACACCTTC. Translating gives CASSPQGIGHTF.

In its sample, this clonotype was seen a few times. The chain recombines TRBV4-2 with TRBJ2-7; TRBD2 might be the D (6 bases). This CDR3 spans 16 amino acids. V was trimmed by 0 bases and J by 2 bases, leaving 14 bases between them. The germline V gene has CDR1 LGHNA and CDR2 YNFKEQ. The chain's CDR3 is CASSQEGRDLPYEQYF. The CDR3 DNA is TGTGCCAGCAGCCAAGAAGGGCGGGACCTTCCCTACGAGCAGTACTTC.

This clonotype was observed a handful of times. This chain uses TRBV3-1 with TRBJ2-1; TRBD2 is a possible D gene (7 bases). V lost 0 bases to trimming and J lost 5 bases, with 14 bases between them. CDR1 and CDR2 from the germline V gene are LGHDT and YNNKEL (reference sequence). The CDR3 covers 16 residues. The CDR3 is CASSQDPGGPNNEQFF. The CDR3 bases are TGTGCCAGCAGCCAAGACCCCGGGGGGCCCAACAATGAGCAGTTCTTC.

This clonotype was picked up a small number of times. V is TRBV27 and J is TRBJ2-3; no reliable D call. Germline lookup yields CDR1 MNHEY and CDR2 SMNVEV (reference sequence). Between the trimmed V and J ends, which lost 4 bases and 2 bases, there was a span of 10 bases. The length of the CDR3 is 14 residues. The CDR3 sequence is CASSSLLFTDTQYF. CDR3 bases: TGTGCCAGCAGTTCCCTCCTGTTCACAGATACGCAGTATTTT.

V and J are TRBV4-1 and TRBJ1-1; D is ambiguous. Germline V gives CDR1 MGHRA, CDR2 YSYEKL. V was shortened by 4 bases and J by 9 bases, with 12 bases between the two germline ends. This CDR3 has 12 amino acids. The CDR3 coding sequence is TGCGCCAGCAGCCCACCGGGGATCCAAGCTTTCTTT. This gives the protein CASSPPGIQAFF.

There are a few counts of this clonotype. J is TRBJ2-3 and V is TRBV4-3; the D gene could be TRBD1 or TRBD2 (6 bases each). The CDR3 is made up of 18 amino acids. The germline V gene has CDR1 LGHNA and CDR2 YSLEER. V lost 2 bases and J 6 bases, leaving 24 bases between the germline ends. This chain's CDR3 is CASSQSVGGLITWDTQYF. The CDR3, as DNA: TGCGCCAGCAGCCAAAGTGTGGGGGGCCTTATAACGTGGGATACGCAGTATTTT.

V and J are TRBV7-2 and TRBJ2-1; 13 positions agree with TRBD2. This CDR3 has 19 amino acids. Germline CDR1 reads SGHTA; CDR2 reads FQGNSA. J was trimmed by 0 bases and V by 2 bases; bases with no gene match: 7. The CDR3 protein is CASSLRLAGGQSSYNEQFF. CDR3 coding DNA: TGTGCCAGCAGCTTAAGACTAGCGGGGGGACAAAGCTCCTACAATGAGCAGTTCTTC.

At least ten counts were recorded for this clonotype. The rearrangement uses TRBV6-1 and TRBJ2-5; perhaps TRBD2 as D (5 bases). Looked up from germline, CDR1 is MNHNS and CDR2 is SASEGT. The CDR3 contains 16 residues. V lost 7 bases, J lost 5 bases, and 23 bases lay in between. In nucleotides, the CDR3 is TGTGCCAGCAAGGCTCAGGACTCAAATCAACTGGAGACCCAGTACTTC. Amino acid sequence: CASKAQDSNQLETQYF.